The rows below give T cell receptor beta chains drawn from one sample of a study of shared clonotypes between healthy human individuals. Sequencing used immunoSEQ multiplex PCR; TCRdb keeps in-frame clones, though not all of them. The sample shows 1,400,000 or so clones, 97% to 99% of them seen only once. The material sequenced was naive CD4+ T cells sorted from blood. Receptors were obtained from a man between 25 and 39 years old in good health. Each CDR3 is given with its conserved first and last residue. The D gene is left open where the match is weak. Clone size, where shown, is once, few, many, or a class for clones that have expanded.

>.|TRBV11-2|TRBD1|TRBJ2-7
TGTGCCAGCAGCTTGACGTTGACAGGGTCCTACGAGCAGTACTTC
CASSLTLTGSYEQYF
>.|TRBV29-1|.|TRBJ2-2
TGCAGCGTTTTGCGTAGCGGACTCACCGGGGAGCTGTTTTTT
CSVLRSGLTGELFF
>.|TRBV15|.|TRBJ1-1
TGTGCCACCAGCAGAGTAGGGGAGGGTGAAGCTTTCTTT
CATSRVGEGEAFF
>.|TRBV5-1|.|TRBJ2-5
TGCGCCAGCAGCTTGGGTCAGACACCTCAAGAGACCCAGTACTTC
CASSLGQTPQETQYF
>.|TRBV5-1|TRBD2|TRBJ2-3
TGCGCCAGCAGCTTCGAGGGGCTAGCGGGAGGACGCAAGATATCGCAGTATTTT
CASSFEGLAGGRKISQYF
>.|TRBV10-1|.|TRBJ2-7
TGCGCCAGCAGTGAGGTAGGGATAGACGAGCAGTACTTC
CASSEVGIDEQYF
>.|TRBV5-6|.|TRBJ2-7
TGTGCCAGCAACCAACAGGGTCGTTCCTACGAGCAGTACTTC
CASNQQGRSYEQYF
>.|TRBV21-1|.|TRBJ2-7
TGTGCCAGCAGCAAAAAGACAGGGCCCTACGAGCAGTACTTC
CASSKKTGPYEQYF
>.|TRBV11-1|.|TRBJ2-5
TGTGCCAGCAGCTTCTCCTTGGGGGTAAAGACCCAGTACTTC
CASSFSLGVKTQYF
>.|TRBV6-5|TRBD1|TRBJ2-7
TGTGCCAGCAGTTACTCCACAGGGGGAGAGCAGTACTTC
CASSYSTGGEQYF
>.|TRBV29-1|TRBD1|TRBJ2-2
TGCAGCGCGAAACAGGGGGCGGTCCCCGGGGAGCTGTTTTTT
CSAKQGAVPGELFF
>.|TRBV5-5|.|TRBJ1-1
TGTGCCAGCAGCTTGGAGACAGGGAACACTGAAGCTTTCTTT
CASSLETGNTEAFF
>.|TRBV2|TRBD2|TRBJ2-3
TGTGCCAGCAGTGAGTGGCGGGAGAGCACAGATACGCAGTATTTT
CASSEWRESTDTQYF
>.|TRBV6-6|.|TRBJ2-7
TGTGCCAGCAGTTACCTTATCTCCTACGAGCAGTACTTC
CASSYLISYEQYF
>.|TRBV29-1|.|TRBJ2-7
TGCAGCGTTGAAGTGGACTTCGAGCAGTACTTC
CSVEVDFEQYF
>.|TRBV19|TRBD1|TRBJ2-7
TGTGCCAGTAGTACCCCCGACAGGGCCCACTACGAGCAGTACTTC
CASSTPDRAHYEQYF
>.|TRBV5-4|.|TRBJ2-5
TGTGCCAGCAGCTTGGAGGCCTCCCAGGGGTCGGAGACCCAGTACTTC
CASSLEASQGSETQYF
>.|TRBV19|TRBD2|TRBJ2-2
TGTGCCAGTAGTCCATGGACTAGCGGGAAGTCCACCGGGGAGCTGTTTTTT
CASSPWTSGKSTGELFF
>.|TRBV7-6|.|TRBJ1-1
TGTGCCAGCAGCTTAAAAGGGGGGGACACTGAAGCTTTCTTT
CASSLKGGDTEAFF
>.|TRBV20-1|.|TRBJ2-3
TGCAGTGTGGTGTTTGTAGATACGCAGTATTTT
CSVVFVDTQYF
>.|TRBV19|TRBD1|TRBJ1-5
TGTGCCAGTAGCCCGGACAGGGGGCCTCAGCCCCAGCATTTT
CASSPDRGPQPQHF
>.|TRBV15|.|TRBJ2-5
TGTGCCACCAGCAGAGTTGACACCCAAGAGACCCAGTACTTC
CATSRVDTQETQYF
>.|TRBV14|TRBD2|TRBJ2-3
TGTGCCAGCAGAAAAGGGTGGGGGGGTCCAGATACGCAGTATTTT
CASRKGWGGPDTQYF
>.|TRBV18|TRBD2|TRBJ2-7
TGTGCCAGCTCACCAAAGACTAGCGGGAGTGAGCAGTACTTC
CASSPKTSGSEQYF
>.|TRBV2|TRBD2|TRBJ2-3
TGTGCCAGCAGTGACCCCCAGACGACTAGCCCAGATACGCAGTATTTT
CASSDPQTTSPDTQYF
>.|TRBV4-3|.|TRBJ1-1
TGCGCCAGCAGCCAAGGAGTCAGCCTCACTGAAGCTTTCTTT
CASSQGVSLTEAFF
>.|TRBV5-1|.|TRBJ1-4
TGCGCCAGCAGCTTGGCCGGATTTAATGAAAAACTGTTTTTT
CASSLAGFNEKLFF
>.|TRBV6-5|.|TRBJ2-7
TGTGCCAGCAGTTCCGGTTTCGACGAGCAGTACTTC
CASSSGFDEQYF
>.|TRBV7-7|TRBD2|TRBJ2-1
TGTGCCAGCAGCTTAGTTGGCGGGAGTTACTACAATGAGCAGTTCTTC
CASSLVGGSYYNEQFF
>.|TRBV18|TRBD2|TRBJ2-5
TGTGCCAGCTCACCACTTCCCCCACTAGCGGGAGAGACCCAGTACTTC
CASSPLPPLAGETQYF
>once|TRBV2|TRBD2|TRBJ2-3
TGTGCCAGCAGCTCTAGCGGGAGGGCTACGACAGATACGCAGTATTTT
CASSSSGRATTDTQYF
>.|TRBV10-2|.|TRBJ2-7
TGCGCCAGCCATGCCCAAGACTCGCGACGATTACGGGAGCAGTACTTC
CASHAQDSRRLREQYF
>.|TRBV18|.|TRBJ1-1
TGTGCCAGCTCACTTTATAGCCGGGACACTGAAGCTTTCTTT
CASSLYSRDTEAFF
>.|TRBV10-3|.|TRBJ2-5
TGTGCCATCAGTGAGCACCGCCGGGGATCAAGGGAGACCCAGTACTTC
CAISEHRRGSRETQYF
>.|TRBV7-6|TRBD1|TRBJ1-1
TGTGCCAGCAGCACCCAACAGGGGGAGAGGGCTGAAGCTTTCTTT
CASSTQQGERAEAFF
>.|TRBV19|.|TRBJ1-5
TGTGCCACCGTTCCCGCCTATAGCAATCAGCCCCAGCATTTT
CATVPAYSNQPQHF
>.|TRBV11-2|.|TRBJ2-7
TGTGCCAGCAGCCCCTTACGACACCGCTCCTACGAGCAGTACTTC
CASSPLRHRSYEQYF
>.|TRBV6-1|.|TRBJ1-5
TGTGCCAGCATTCCCCAGCGGGGGGATAATCAGCCCCAGCATTTT
CASIPQRGDNQPQHF
>.|TRBV19|TRBD1|TRBJ1-2
TGTGCCAGTAGTCTGGGACAGAGGAGCTACACCTTC
CASSLGQRSYTF
>.|TRBV15|TRBD2|TRBJ2-7
TGTGCCACCAGCAGAGGAGGGACTAGCTCCTACGAGCAGTACTTC
CATSRGGTSSYEQYF
>.|TRBV7-9|TRBD2|TRBJ2-3
TGTGCCAGCAGCGTAAGACTAGCGGGAGATATACCAGATACGCAGTATTTT
CASSVRLAGDIPDTQYF